Shown below are 32 T cell receptor beta chains from a single sample sequenced in a study of cytomegalovirus exposure and HLA in healthy donors. With 60 Vbeta and 13 Jbeta primers, the PCR was carried out. Sequenced by immunoSEQ multiplex PCR; TCRdb stores in-frame clones only, minus some. The sample contains approximately 180,000 clones, 77% of which appear only once. Input material: PBMCs. Receptors were obtained from a woman aged 25 to 39 in good health and CMV-seropositive.

The J gene is TRBJ2-4, the V gene TRBV15; 15 bases fit TRBD2. CDR3 length equals 15 residues. Germline V gene lookup returns CDR1 LNHNV and CDR2 YYDKDF (reference sequence). The ends lost 4 bases at V and 7 bases at J; junction bases unmatched: 2. For the CDR3, the DNA is TGTGCCACCAGCACGGGACTAGCGGGAGGCAACATTCAGTACTTC. This codes for CATSTGLAGGNIQYF.

The chain combines TRBV28 with TRBJ2-7; D gene unclear. V was clipped by 3 bases and J by 2 bases, with 5 bases between them. The CDR3 consists of 12 residues. CDR1 and CDR2 from the germline V gene are MDHEN and SYDVKM. The CDR3 is CASSFSPYEQYF. CDR3 in DNA: TGTGCCAGCAGTTTCAGTCCCTACGAGCAGTACTTC.

This chain joins TRBV6-4 and TRBJ1-2; TRBD1 matches 10 bases. Germline trimming cut 2 bases from V and 8 bases from J; bases unmatched to any gene: 5. Germline V gives CDR1 MRHNA, CDR2 SNTAGT. This CDR3 region has 14 residues. This chain's CDR3 is CASSDPGQGIGYTF. CDR3 coding DNA: TGTGCCAGCAGTGACCCGGGACAGGGGATCGGCTACACCTTC.

Only a few counts were recorded for this clone. V gene TRBV28 combines with J gene TRBJ2-7; 8 nucleotides align to TRBD1. The CDR3 runs 14 residues. The junction had 4 bases not matched to a gene; V was cut back by 2 bases and J by 4 bases. Germline V CDR1 and CDR2: MDHEN, SYDVKM. In DNA, the CDR3 is TGTGCCAGCAGTTTACGGACAGGGATGTACGAGCAGTACTTC. Translation gives CASSLRTGMYEQYF.

The chain links TRBV7-2 to TRBJ1-1; 9 bases line up with TRBD1. CDR3 length: 13 residues. Germline V lookup: CDR1 SGHTA, CDR2 FQGNSA. Unmatched junction bases numbered 10, after V lost 7 bases and J lost 10 bases. CDR3 DNA: TGTGCCAGCACTCCGGTGAAACAGGGGGCAGCTTTCTTT. It yields the protein CASTPVKQGAAFF.

V gene TRBV14 combines with J gene TRBJ1-2; unclear D gene. CDR1 is SGHDN and CDR2 is FVKESK in the germline V gene. V lost 3 bases and J 4 bases, leaving 6 bases between the germline ends. The CDR3 is 12 amino acids. The CDR3 region has the DNA TGTGCCAGCAGCCAGACGGGCTATGGCTACACCTTC. Its translation: CASSQTGYGYTF.

This sequence joins TRBV27 and TRBJ2-1; 7 nucleotides line up with TRBD1. V gave up 4 bases and J gave up 9 bases; unmatched junction bases: 18. Germline V gene lookup returns CDR1 MNHEY and CDR2 SMNVEV (reference sequence). The CDR3 runs 17 residues. DNA for the CDR3: TGTGCCAGCAGTTCCTTAAGACCCTACCGACAGGGCGGTGAGCAGTTCTTC. This sequence encodes CASSSLRPYRQGGEQFF.

The rearrangement links TRBV2 to TRBJ2-7; D is perhaps TRBD2 (7 bases). Germline V gene lookup returns CDR1 SNHLY and CDR2 FYNNEI. The CDR3 runs 15 residues. Trimming took 6 bases from V and 1 from J, leaving 16 bases between them. CDR3 in amino acids: CASRGGQRDSYEQYF. The DNA of the CDR3 is TGTGCCAGCAGAGGAGGACAGCGGGATTCCTACGAGCAGTACTTC. Full variable domain (remainder filled in from reference TRBV2 and TRBJ2-7): EPEVTQTPSHQVTQMGQEVILRCVPISNHLYFYWYRQILGQKVEFLVSFYNNEISEKSEIFDDQFSVERPDGSNFTLKIRSTKLEDSAMYFCASRGGQRDSYEQYFGPGTRLTVT.

This clone was counted a single time. The J gene is TRBJ2-1, the V gene TRBV6-5; 7 bases are a match to TRBD1. Germline CDR1 reads MNHEY; CDR2 reads SVGAGI. The CDR3 totals 14 residues. Losses at the gene ends were 0 bases for V and 8 bases for J; bases not matched to a gene: 4. The CDR3 DNA reads TGTGCCAGCAGTTACTCGACAGGGATCGATGAGCAGTTCTTC. Its protein is CASSYSTGIDEQFF.

This chain joins TRBV6-6 and TRBJ2-7; 10 positions match TRBD2. The CDR3 is 16 amino acids. Looked up from germline, CDR1 is MNHNY and CDR2 is SVGAGI (reference sequence). V was clipped by 2 bases and J by 4 bases; unmatched bases: 8. CDR3 region: CASSYPSGRAGYEQYF. The CDR3 DNA follows: TGTGCCAGCAGTTACCCGAGCGGGAGGGCGGGTTACGAGCAGTACTTC.

CDR3 residues: CASTSGQGDPEQYF. CDR3 DNA: TGTGCCAGCACCTCGGGACAGGGGGATCCCGAGCAGTACTTC. V gene TRBV7-2 combines with J gene TRBJ2-7, with 11 positions matching TRBD1. Germline V lookup: CDR1 SGHTA, CDR2 FQGNSA. V gave up 7 bases and J gave up 6 bases; unmatched junction bases: 8. This CDR3 contains 14 residues.

The rearrangement links TRBV6-1 to TRBJ1-5; TRBD1 is a possible D gene (5 bases). Trimming removed 2 bases from V and 5 bases from J, with 10 bases in between. Germline CDR1 and CDR2: MNHNS and SASEGT. The CDR3 totals 14 residues. This CDR3 reads CASSERGGHQPQHF. CDR3 nucleotide sequence: TGTGCCAGCAGTGAAAGGGGCGGTCATCAGCCCCAGCATTTT.

The chain links TRBV7-6 to TRBJ2-1; 9 bases are a match to TRBD2. The V and J ends lost 4 bases and 6 bases, in that order; junction bases with no gene match: 7. The CDR3 is 15 amino acids. The germline CDR1 and CDR2 sequences are SGHVS and FNYEAQ. In nucleotides, the CDR3 is TGTGCCAGCAGCTGGGGACTAGCCTCAAGCAATGAGCAGTTCTTC. Amino acid sequence: CASSWGLASSNEQFF.

The chain uses TRBV27 and TRBJ2-2, with D tentatively TRBD1 (5 bases). The CDR3 length is 13 residues. Trimming pared 5 bases from V and 3 bases from J, leaving 7 bases between. Per the germline V gene, CDR1 is MNHEY and CDR2 is SMNVEV (reference sequence). The CDR3 is CASSIRDTGELFF. The CDR3 region has the DNA TGTGCCAGCAGTATCAGGGACACCGGGGAGCTGTTTTTT.

The rearrangement uses TRBV13 and TRBJ2-7; TRBD2 might be the D (5 bases). The CDR3 runs 14 residues. Germline CDR1 is PRHDT and CDR2 is FYEKMQ (reference sequence). Trimming took 0 bases from V and 6 from J, leaving 12 bases between them. CDR3 sequence reads: CASSLGGSFSEQYF. The CDR3 nucleotides are TGTGCCAGCAGCTTAGGAGGGAGTTTCTCCGAGCAGTACTTC.

The CDR3 sequence is CSVSGRALDTQYF. The DNA of the CDR3 is TGCAGCGTTAGCGGGAGGGCCTTAGATACGCAGTATTTT. J is TRBJ2-3 and V is TRBV29-1; 10 nucleotides align to TRBD2. Trimming took 5 bases from V and 5 from J; bases not matched to a gene: 4. CDR1 and CDR2 (germline): SQVTM, ANQGSEA. The CDR3 has 13 amino acids.

The chain carries TRBV7-8 and TRBJ1-6; D possibly corresponds to TRBD1 (5 bases). V lost 5 bases and J 7 bases, leaving 21 bases between the germline ends. The CDR3 contains 17 residues. Germline V lookup: CDR1 SGHVS, CDR2 FQNEAQ. CDR3 residues: CASSHSGTPPGNSPLHF. The CDR3 DNA is TGTGCCAGCAGCCATTCCGGGACTCCCCCAGGAAATTCACCCCTCCACTTT.

The chain joins TRBV27 to TRBJ1-1, with D possibly TRBD1 on 5 matching bases. CDR1 and CDR2 (germline): MNHEY, SMNVEV (reference sequence). The CDR3 spans 12 residues. Trimming pared 8 bases from V and 5 bases from J, leaving 12 bases between. In DNA, the CDR3 is TGTGCCAGCTTTAGCGGGGGGACTGAAGCTTTCTTT. The encoded protein is CASFSGGTEAFF.

The V call is TRBV4-2, the J call TRBJ2-7, with TRBD2 matching over 8 bases. This CDR3 has 14 amino acids. The trim removed 1 base at V and 2 bases at J, leaving 1 base unmatched. From germline, CDR1 is LGHNA and CDR2 YNFKEQ. CDR3 amino acids: CASSQGGLAYEQYF. The CDR3 DNA reads TGTGCCAGCAGCCAAGGGGGACTAGCCTACGAGCAGTACTTC.

V is TRBV14 and J is TRBJ1-2, with D possibly TRBD1 on 5 matching bases. The CDR3 has 12 amino acids. V lost 3 bases and J 8 bases, leaving 10 bases between the germline ends. Germline values: CDR1 SGHDN, CDR2 FVKESK. CDR3 nucleotides: TGTGCCAGCAGCCATGCAGGGCACGGCTACACCTTC. Its protein is CASSHAGHGYTF.

This clone has more than one count but fewer than ten. The CDR3 sequence is CASSNRGRTEAFF. In DNA, the CDR3 is TGTGCCAGTTCGAACAGGGGGCGGACTGAAGCTTTCTTT. This sequence joins TRBV19 and TRBJ1-1, with 9 bases matching TRBD1. There are 13 residues in the CDR3. The J segment lost 5 bases and the V segment lost 8 bases, leaving 6 bases of the junction unmatched. Germline CDR1 and CDR2: LNHDA and SQIVND (reference sequence).

The V call is TRBV28, the J call TRBJ2-7, with D perhaps TRBD2 (5 bases). Trimming shortened V by 11 bases and J by 4 bases, and 9 bases separated the two germline ends. The CDR3 has 10 amino acids. Germline V gene sequence: CDR1 MDHEN, CDR2 SYDVKM. Here the CDR3 reads CARGRYEQYF. CDR3 coding DNA: TGTGCCCGGGGTCGGTACGAGCAGTACTTC.

The J gene is TRBJ2-5, the V gene TRBV5-4; D unresolved. The length of the CDR3 is 17 residues. V lost 0 bases to trimming and J lost 3 bases, with 18 bases between them. CDR1 is SGHNT, CDR2 YYREEE, per germline (reference sequence). The CDR3, as DNA: TGTGCCAGCAGCTTGGTCGCGGAGTCGAGATCGAAAGAGACCCAGTACTTC. It codes for CASSLVAESRSKETQYF.

This chain uses TRBV11-3 with TRBJ1-1; D gene ambiguous. Between the trimmed V and J ends, which lost 8 bases and 1 base, there was a span of 11 bases. Germline lookup yields CDR1 SGHNT and CDR2 YENEEA. CDR3 length equals 13 residues. The CDR3 reads CASASNKNTEAFF. For the CDR3, the DNA is TGTGCCAGCGCAAGCAATAAGAACACTGAAGCTTTCTTT.

The V gene is TRBV18, the J gene TRBJ2-7; D unresolved. The germline V and J ends were trimmed by 6 bases and 2 bases, with 11 bases remaining between them. Germline V gene data show CDR1 as KGHSH and CDR2 as LQKENI. This CDR3 has 13 residues. CDR3 sequence (DNA): TGTGCCAGCTCCCCCAGTGGGCCCTACGAGCAGTACTTC. This encodes CASSPSGPYEQYF.

This clone was seen more than once but under ten times. The rearrangement joins TRBV28 to TRBJ2-1, with 7 bases matching TRBD1. There are 16 residues in the CDR3. Trimming cost V 4 bases and J 5 bases; bases outside gene matches: 11. Germline CDR1 reads MDHEN; CDR2 reads SYDVKM. CDR3 protein: CASSSYDRATHNEQFF. The CDR3, as DNA: TGTGCCAGCAGTTCCTACGACAGGGCTACCCACAATGAGCAGTTCTTC. Complete variable domain (other parts from reference TRBV28 and TRBJ2-1): DVKVTQSSRYLVKRTGEKVFLECVQDMDHENMFWYRQDPGLGLRLIYFSYDVKMKEKGDIPEGYSVSREKKERFSLILESASTNQTSMYLCASSSYDRATHNEQFFGPGTRLTVL.

The chain joins TRBV30 to TRBJ1-1; no firm D call. V was shortened by 2 bases and J by 8 bases, with 6 bases between the two germline ends. This CDR3 has 10 amino acids. In germline, CDR1 is GTSNPN, CDR2 SVGIG (reference sequence). The CDR3 reads CAWSPLEAFF. CDR3 coding DNA: TGTGCCTGGAGTCCCCTAGAAGCTTTCTTT.

This clone came up a few times. This chain connects TRBV9 to TRBJ2-3; D uncertain. This CDR3 spans 17 amino acids. Trimming pared 1 base from V and 2 bases from J, leaving 17 bases between. Germline V gives CDR1 SGDLS, CDR2 YYNGEE. The DNA of the CDR3 is TGTGCCAGCAGCGTATCTGGGCCCCTTGCTTCCACAGATACGCAGTATTTT. Encoded protein: CASSVSGPLASTDTQYF.

This clone was picked up one time. The gene calls are TRBV27 and TRBJ2-2; the match to TRBD2 covers 9 bases. This CDR3 is built from 16 residues. Germline V gene lookup returns CDR1 MNHEY and CDR2 SMNVEV (reference sequence). With V trimmed by 6 bases and J by 5 bases, 10 bases remained unmatched. CDR3 amino acids: CASSLLLAGGTGELFF. CDR3 DNA: TGTGCCAGCAGCCTACTCCTGGCGGGAGGGACCGGGGAGCTGTTTTTT.

This clone has just a few counts. This chain connects TRBV10-3 to TRBJ2-1; 10 bases are a match to TRBD2. The CDR3 has 15 amino acids. Germline V gene sequence: CDR1 ENHRY, CDR2 SYGVKD. V was clipped by 6 bases and J by 7 bases; unmatched bases: 9. The CDR3 is CAIRDIAGGGNEQFF. The CDR3 DNA follows: TGTGCCATCAGGGACATAGCGGGAGGAGGAAATGAGCAGTTCTTC.

This clone has a handful of counts. This sequence joins TRBV5-4 and TRBJ2-3, with D maybe TRBD2 (6 bases). The V gene lost 0 bases and the J gene lost 0 bases, with 8 bases spanning the gap. CDR1 is SGHNT, CDR2 YYREEE, per germline (reference sequence). The CDR3 sequence is 15 residues long. The CDR3, as DNA: TGTGCCAGCAGCTTGGGGGGGGTTAGCACAGATACGCAGTATTTT. Protein product: CASSLGGVSTDTQYF. Full variable domain (missing parts from reference TRBV5-4 and TRBJ2-3): ETGVTQSPTHLIKTRGQQVTLRCSSQSGHNTVSWYQQALGQGPQFIFQYYREEENGRGNFPPRFSGLQFPNYSSELNVNALELDDSALYLCASSLGGVSTDTQYFGPGTRLTVL.

The V gene is TRBV7-9, the J gene TRBJ2-7, with 7 bases identical to TRBD1. Germline trimming cut 5 bases from V and 0 bases from J; bases unmatched to any gene: 4. The CDR3 sequence is 14 residues long. Germline values: CDR1 SEHNR, CDR2 FQNEAQ (reference sequence). In nucleotides, the CDR3 is TGTGCCAGCAGCCTAGACAGGGCCTCCTACGAGCAGTACTTC. This sequence encodes CASSLDRASYEQYF.